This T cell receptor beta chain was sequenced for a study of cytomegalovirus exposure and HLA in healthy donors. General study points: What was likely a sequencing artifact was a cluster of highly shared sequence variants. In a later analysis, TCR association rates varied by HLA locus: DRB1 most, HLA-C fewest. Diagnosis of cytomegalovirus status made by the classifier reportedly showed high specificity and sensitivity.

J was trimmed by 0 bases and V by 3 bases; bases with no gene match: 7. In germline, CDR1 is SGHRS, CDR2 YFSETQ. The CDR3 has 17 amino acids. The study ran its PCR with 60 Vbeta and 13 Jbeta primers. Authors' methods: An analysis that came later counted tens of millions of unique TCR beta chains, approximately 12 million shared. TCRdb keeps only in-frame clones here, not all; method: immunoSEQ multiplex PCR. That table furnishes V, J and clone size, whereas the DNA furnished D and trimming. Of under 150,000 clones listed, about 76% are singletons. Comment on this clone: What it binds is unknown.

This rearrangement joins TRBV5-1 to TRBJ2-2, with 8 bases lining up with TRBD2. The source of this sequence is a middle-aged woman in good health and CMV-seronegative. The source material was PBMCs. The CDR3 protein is CASSSSGGAPNTGELFF. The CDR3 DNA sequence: TGCGCCAGCAGCTCTTCCGGGGGGGCCCCGAACACCGGGGAGCTGTTTTTT. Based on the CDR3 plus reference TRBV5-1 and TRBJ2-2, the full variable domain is KAGVTQTPRYLIKTRGQQVTLSCSPISGHRSVSWYQQTPGQGLQFLFEYFSETQRNKGNFPGRFSGRQFSNSRSEMNVSTLELGDSALYLCASSSSGGAPNTGELFFGEGSRLTVL.